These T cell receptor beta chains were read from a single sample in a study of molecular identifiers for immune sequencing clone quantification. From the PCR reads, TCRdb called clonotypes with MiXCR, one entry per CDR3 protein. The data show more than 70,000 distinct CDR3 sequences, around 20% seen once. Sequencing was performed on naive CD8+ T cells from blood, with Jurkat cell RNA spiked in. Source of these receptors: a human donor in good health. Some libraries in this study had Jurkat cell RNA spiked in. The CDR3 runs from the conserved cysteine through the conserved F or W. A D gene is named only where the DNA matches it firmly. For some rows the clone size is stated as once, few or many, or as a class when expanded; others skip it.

CDR3aa: CASSLYGGTSTDTQYF; CDR3nt: TGTGCCAGCAGTTTATATGGCGGGACTAGCACAGATACGCAGTATTTT; d_gene: -; j_gene: TRBJ2-3; v_gene: TRBV28; abundance: few
CDR3aa: CASSLVDSSYNEQFF; CDR3nt: TGTGCCAGCAGCTTAGTGGATAGCTCCTACAATGAGCAGTTCTTC; d_gene: -; j_gene: TRBJ2-1; v_gene: TRBV7-2; abundance: many
CDR3aa: CASSPGRAGGSQPQHF; CDR3nt: TGTGCCAGCAGTCCCGGGCGGGCGGGGGGCAGTCAGCCCCAGCATTTT; d_gene: -; j_gene: TRBJ1-5; v_gene: TRBV12-3/TRBV12-4; abundance: few
CDR3aa: CASSFRGGTEAFF; CDR3nt: TGTGCCAGCAGTTTCAGGGGAGGTACTGAAGCTTTCTTT; d_gene: -; j_gene: TRBJ1-1; v_gene: TRBV27; abundance: many
CDR3aa: CAWSFAGATFGTDTQYF; CDR3nt: TGTGCCTGGAGTTTTGCGGGAGCCACCTTCGGCACAGATACGCAGTATTTT; d_gene: TRBD2; j_gene: TRBJ2-3; v_gene: TRBV30; abundance: many
CDR3aa: CASSQEGGLSGNTIYF; CDR3nt: TGTGCCAGCAGCCAAGAGGGGGGACTTTCTGGAAACACCATATATTTT; d_gene: -; j_gene: TRBJ1-3; v_gene: TRBV3-1; abundance: -
CDR3aa: CASRDWTGSYEQYF; CDR3nt: TGTGCCAGTAGGGACTGGACAGGGTCCTACGAGCAGTACTTC; d_gene: TRBD1; j_gene: TRBJ2-7; v_gene: TRBV19; abundance: -
CDR3aa: CASSYFQGVGEAFF; CDR3nt: TGTGCCAGCAGTTACTTCCAGGGGGTAGGTGAAGCTTTCTTT; d_gene: TRBD1; j_gene: TRBJ1-1; v_gene: TRBV6-2/TRBV6-3; abundance: once
CDR3aa: CASRPPTGSAGELFF; CDR3nt: TGTGCCAGCAGGCCCCCAACCGGGTCTGCCGGGGAGCTGTTTTTT; d_gene: -; j_gene: TRBJ2-2; v_gene: TRBV7-9; abundance: many
CDR3aa: CASSLDDVNQPQHF; CDR3nt: TGTGCCAGCAGCTTGGACGATGTCAATCAGCCCCAGCATTTT; d_gene: -; j_gene: TRBJ1-5; v_gene: TRBV6-6; abundance: few
CDR3aa: CASSYGQFGYTDTQYF; CDR3nt: TGTGCCAGCAGTTACGGGCAGTTCGGTTACACAGATACGCAGTATTTT; d_gene: -; j_gene: TRBJ2-3; v_gene: TRBV6-6; abundance: many
CDR3aa: CASTKGAKEAFF; CDR3nt: TGTGCCAGCACCAAGGGGGCGAAAGAAGCTTTCTTT; d_gene: TRBD1; j_gene: TRBJ1-1; v_gene: TRBV2; abundance: many
CDR3aa: CASSGLAGSYEQYF; CDR3nt: TGTGCCAGCAGCGGACTAGCGGGGTCCTACGAGCAGTACTTC; d_gene: TRBD2; j_gene: TRBJ2-7; v_gene: TRBV5-5; abundance: many
CDR3aa: CASSVRDTYTEAFF; CDR3nt: TGTGCCAGCAGCGTAAGGGACACCTACACTGAAGCTTTCTTT; d_gene: -; j_gene: TRBJ1-1; v_gene: TRBV9; abundance: few
CDR3aa: CASSPMGGEGEAFF; CDR3nt: TGTGCCAGCAGTCCAATGGGGGGGGAGGGTGAAGCTTTCTTT; d_gene: -; j_gene: TRBJ1-1; v_gene: TRBV12-3/TRBV12-4; abundance: few
CDR3aa: CASSQTGIDQPQHF; CDR3nt: TGTGCCAGCAGCCAAACAGGGATCGATCAGCCCCAGCATTTT; d_gene: -; j_gene: TRBJ1-5; v_gene: TRBV6-2/TRBV6-3; abundance: once
CDR3aa: CASSLGLNEQFF; CDR3nt: TGTGCCAGCTCCCTGGGGCTTAATGAGCAGTTCTTC; d_gene: -; j_gene: TRBJ2-1; v_gene: TRBV6-2/TRBV6-3; abundance: many
CDR3aa: CASSTIDYGYTF; CDR3nt: TGTGCCAGTAGTACCATTGATTATGGCTACACCTTC; d_gene: -; j_gene: TRBJ1-2; v_gene: TRBV19; abundance: -
CDR3aa: CASSLEAEANTGELFF; CDR3nt: TGTGCCAGCAGCTTAGAGGCAGAAGCGAACACCGGGGAGCTGTTTTTT; d_gene: -; j_gene: TRBJ2-2; v_gene: TRBV13; abundance: many
CDR3aa: CASSLHPARTDTQYF; CDR3nt: TGTGCCAGCAGCTTACATCCGGCGAGAACAGATACGCAGTATTTT; d_gene: -; j_gene: TRBJ2-3; v_gene: TRBV7-6; abundance: many
CDR3aa: CASTLSGLAGDTDTQYF; CDR3nt: TGTGCCAGCACCCTGAGCGGCCTAGCGGGAGACACAGATACGCAGTATTTT; d_gene: TRBD2; j_gene: TRBJ2-3; v_gene: TRBV6-6; abundance: many
CDR3aa: CASSQENRNHYGYTF; CDR3nt: TGCGCCAGCAGCCAAGAAAACAGGAATCACTATGGCTACACCTTC; d_gene: -; j_gene: TRBJ1-2; v_gene: TRBV4-3; abundance: many
CDR3aa: CASSTLAAGELFF; CDR3nt: TGTGCCAGTAGTACCCTAGCGGCCGGGGAGCTGTTTTTT; d_gene: TRBD2; j_gene: TRBJ2-2; v_gene: TRBV19; abundance: -
CDR3aa: CASSEEGSGLPEQFF; CDR3nt: TGTGCCAGCAGTGAAGAGGGTAGCGGGCTACCTGAGCAGTTCTTC; d_gene: TRBD2; j_gene: TRBJ2-1; v_gene: TRBV9; abundance: -
CDR3aa: CASSTQGGPYNEQFF; CDR3nt: TGTGCCAGCTCAACACAGGGGGGCCCTTACAATGAGCAGTTCTTC; d_gene: TRBD1; j_gene: TRBJ2-1; v_gene: TRBV18; abundance: many
CDR3aa: CASSPWTSGTQETQYF; CDR3nt: TGTGCCAGCAGCCCGTGGACTAGCGGTACCCAAGAGACCCAGTACTTC; d_gene: TRBD2; j_gene: TRBJ2-5; v_gene: TRBV4-2; abundance: many
CDR3aa: CASSDKQGGMREQYF; CDR3nt: TGTGCCAGCAGTGACAAACAGGGTGGTATGCGCGAGCAGTACTTC; d_gene: -; j_gene: TRBJ2-7; v_gene: TRBV6-1; abundance: -
CDR3aa: CSARGGTGYSYEQYF; CDR3nt: TGCAGTGCTAGAGGAGGGACAGGGTACTCCTACGAGCAGTACTTC; d_gene: TRBD1; j_gene: TRBJ2-7; v_gene: TRBV20-1; abundance: few
CDR3aa: CASSCPRNSYNEQFF; CDR3nt: TGTGCCAGCAGCTGTCCACGAAACTCCTACAATGAGCAGTTCTTC; d_gene: -; j_gene: TRBJ2-1; v_gene: TRBV7-9; abundance: -
CDR3aa: CASSEGDRAYEQYF; CDR3nt: TGCGCCAGCAGTGAGGGGGACAGAGCCTACGAGCAGTACTTC; d_gene: TRBD1; j_gene: TRBJ2-7; v_gene: TRBV10-1; abundance: few
CDR3aa: CASGQGADQPQHF; CDR3nt: TGTGCCAGCGGACAGGGGGCGGATCAGCCCCAGCATTTT; d_gene: TRBD1; j_gene: TRBJ1-5; v_gene: TRBV27; abundance: few
CDR3aa: CASAPTRGLDEQFF; CDR3nt: TGCGCCAGCGCCCCGACAAGGGGGCTAGATGAGCAGTTCTTC; d_gene: TRBD1; j_gene: TRBJ2-1; v_gene: TRBV4-3; abundance: -
CDR3aa: CASSLEVSRLQNAGTQYF; CDR3nt: TGTGCCAGCAGCTTAGAAGTCAGTCGGCTCCAGAACGCGGGGACCCAGTACTTC; d_gene: -; j_gene: TRBJ2-5; v_gene: TRBV7-9; abundance: many
CDR3aa: CASSQDLSSYEQYF; CDR3nt: TGCGCCAGCAGCCAGGACCTAAGCTCCTACGAGCAGTACTTC; d_gene: -; j_gene: TRBJ2-7; v_gene: TRBV4-3; abundance: many
CDR3aa: CASSQMGYNEQFF; CDR3nt: TGTGCCAGCAGCCAAATGGGATACAATGAGCAGTTCTTC; d_gene: -; j_gene: TRBJ2-1; v_gene: TRBV11-2; abundance: few
CDR3aa: CASSLVEGLNTEAFF; CDR3nt: TGTGCCAGCAGCTTAGTTGAGGGGTTGAATACTGAAGCTTTCTTT; d_gene: -; j_gene: TRBJ1-1; v_gene: TRBV7-9; abundance: many
CDR3aa: CASSYYGKGVSSNTGELFF; CDR3nt: TGTGCCAGCAGTTACTATGGAAAGGGGGTATCCTCGAACACCGGGGAGCTGTTTTTT; d_gene: -; j_gene: TRBJ2-2; v_gene: TRBV6-2/TRBV6-3; abundance: many
CDR3aa: CASSLAGVDEQYF; CDR3nt: TGCGCCAGCAGCTTGGCAGGGGTGGACGAGCAGTACTTC; d_gene: -; j_gene: TRBJ2-7; v_gene: TRBV5-1; abundance: many
CDR3aa: CASNNPNSYPTEAFF; CDR3nt: TGTGCCAGCAACAACCCCAACAGCTATCCCACTGAAGCTTTCTTT; d_gene: -; j_gene: TRBJ1-1; v_gene: TRBV6-2/TRBV6-3; abundance: many
CDR3aa: CASSLGTGDVHEQYF; CDR3nt: TGTGCCAGTAGTCTCGGGACAGGGGATGTCCACGAGCAGTACTTC; d_gene: TRBD1; j_gene: TRBJ2-7; v_gene: TRBV19; abundance: many
CDR3aa: CASSQDREVGNTIYF; CDR3nt: TGTGCCAGCAGCCAAGACAGGGAGGTTGGAAACACCATATATTTT; d_gene: -; j_gene: TRBJ1-3; v_gene: TRBV4-2; abundance: many
CDR3aa: CASSDEDFLNQPQHF; CDR3nt: TGTGCCAGCAGCGATGAGGACTTCCTTAATCAGCCCCAGCATTTT; d_gene: -; j_gene: TRBJ1-5; v_gene: TRBV7-9; abundance: many
CDR3aa: CASSVGASKNIQYF; CDR3nt: TGTGCCAGCAGCGTAGGGGCGTCCAAAAACATTCAGTACTTC; d_gene: -; j_gene: TRBJ2-4; v_gene: TRBV9; abundance: many
CDR3aa: CASSARPGTSTDTQYF; CDR3nt: TGTGCCAGCAGCGCCCGACCCGGGACGAGCACAGATACGCAGTATTTT; d_gene: -; j_gene: TRBJ2-3; v_gene: TRBV9; abundance: -
CDR3aa: CASSPSRGAQPQHF; CDR3nt: TGTGCCAGCAGTCCCTCCCGGGGCGCGCAGCCCCAGCATTTT; d_gene: -; j_gene: TRBJ1-5; v_gene: TRBV12-3/TRBV12-4; abundance: few
CDR3aa: CSVEGGIYYEQYF; CDR3nt: TGCAGCGTTGAAGGGGGGATTTATTACGAGCAGTACTTC; d_gene: -; j_gene: TRBJ2-7; v_gene: TRBV29-1; abundance: -
CDR3aa: CASSPGGQGATEAFF; CDR3nt: TGTGCCAGCAGCCCAGGGGGACAGGGTGCGACTGAAGCTTTCTTT; d_gene: TRBD1; j_gene: TRBJ1-1; v_gene: TRBV28; abundance: many
CDR3aa: CASNNQGTSGRVDTQYF; CDR3nt: TGTGCCAGCAACAACCAAGGGACTAGCGGCCGGGTGGATACGCAGTATTTT; d_gene: TRBD2; j_gene: TRBJ2-3; v_gene: TRBV6-4; abundance: few
CDR3aa: CASSQGTSGGYYEQYF; CDR3nt: TGCGCCAGCAGCCAGGGGACTAGCGGGGGGTATTACGAGCAGTACTTC; d_gene: TRBD2; j_gene: TRBJ2-7; v_gene: TRBV4-3; abundance: many
CDR3aa: CASTLIAGGGETQYF; CDR3nt: TGTGCCAGCACCCTAATAGCGGGGGGGGGAGAGACCCAGTACTTC; d_gene: TRBD2; j_gene: TRBJ2-5; v_gene: TRBV7-2; abundance: few
CDR3aa: CATSGRGEGKDTQYF; CDR3nt: TGTGCCACCAGCGGAAGGGGGGAGGGCAAAGATACGCAGTATTTT; d_gene: -; j_gene: TRBJ2-3; v_gene: TRBV24-1; abundance: many
CDR3aa: CASTGQGDQPQHF; CDR3nt: TGTGCCAGCACCGGACAGGGGGATCAGCCCCAGCATTTT; d_gene: TRBD1; j_gene: TRBJ1-5; v_gene: TRBV2; abundance: many